This T cell receptor beta chain stems from a study of cytomegalovirus exposure and HLA in healthy donors. CDR3 length equals 14 residues. V shed 1 base and J shed 8 bases, with 12 bases lying between them. Per the germline V gene, CDR1 is MNHEY and CDR2 is SVGAGI. Primers: 60 Vbeta forward and 13 Jbeta reverse. This table comes from immunoSEQ multiplex PCR, and its TCRdb copy is limited to in-frame clones, with some not included. There are around 230,000 clones in the sample; about three quarters occur only once, and around 1.9% lies in the top ten. The specimen sequenced was PBMCs. The chain joins TRBV6-5 to TRBJ2-1, with D possibly TRBD1 on 5 matching bases. This TCR was recovered from a male donor in good health and CMV-seronegative. Written as DNA, the CDR3 is TGTGCCAGCAGTTACTGGCAGGGTGGAGATGAGCAGTTCTTC. Residues: CASSYWQGGDEQFF.